One sample yielded the 17 T cell receptor beta chains listed below, sequenced in a study of blood T cell repertoires in COVID-19 (dated by TCRdb to the early 2020s). The library was built by means of the immunoSEQ multiplex PCR assay. TCRdb provides this immuneACCESS table in a form limited to in-frame rearrangements. Some clones are lacking; in checked studies, under half of them reflect an unresolved V gene, and why the rest are absent is not known. For this sample there are around 160,000 clones; roughly nine tenths appear just once. The top ten constitute around an eighth of the sample. Sample: peripheral blood. The receptors derive from a man younger than 35 with COVID-19, enrolled during active disease.

The chain has TRBV15 and TRBJ1-3; 7 bases match TRBD1. Germline V gene data show CDR1 as LNHNV and CDR2 as YYDKDF (reference sequence). This CDR3 comprises 17 residues. With 1 base clipped from V and 5 bases from J, the junction kept 11 bases outside the gene matches. The CDR3 region is CATSRGLVGDSRNTIYF. In DNA, the CDR3 is TGTGCCACCAGCAGAGGATTGGTGGGGGACAGCAGAAACACCATATATTTT.

The chain recombines TRBV14 with TRBJ2-2; D gene ambiguous. The germline CDR1 and CDR2 sequences are SGHDN and FVKESK. Trimming removed 4 bases from V and 1 base from J, with 7 bases in between. The CDR3 loop spans 14 amino acids. The DNA for the CDR3 is TGTGCCAGCAGCCGTGCACAGAACACCGGGGAGCTGTTTTTT. Translating it yields CASSRAQNTGELFF.

The V gene is TRBV30, the J gene TRBJ1-5; D may be TRBD1 (6 bases). There are 14 residues in the CDR3. Trimming cost V 5 bases and J 4 bases, with 15 bases left between them. Germline CDR1 and CDR2: GTSNPN and SVGIG (reference sequence). The chain's CDR3 is CAWGGPTVNQPQHF. The CDR3 DNA reads TGTGCCTGGGGGGGGCCTACCGTGAATCAGCCCCAGCATTTT. The variable domain in full, completed from reference TRBV30 and TRBJ1-5, reads SQTIHQWPATLVQPVGSPLSLECTVEGTSNPNLYWYRQAAGRGLQLLFYSVGIGQISSEVPQNLSASRPQDRQFILSSKKLLLSDSGFYLCAWGGPTVNQPQHFGDGTRLSIL.

CDR3 amino acids: CASSVDGGRAGELFF. CDR3 in DNA: TGTGCCAGCAGCGTAGACGGGGGTCGGGCCGGGGAGCTGTTTTTT. The rearrangement links TRBV9 to TRBJ2-2, with a weak D call TRBD2 (6 bases). The CDR3 has 15 residues. Per germline, CDR1 SGDLS and CDR2 YYNGEE. V was pared by 0 bases and J by 6 bases, with 12 bases between.

This clone is a singleton in its sample. V usage is TRBV15 and J usage is TRBJ2-7; D gene ambiguous. Germline CDR1 is LNHNV and CDR2 is YYDKDF (reference sequence). V was clipped by 3 bases and J by 1 base, with 4 bases between them. This CDR3 is built from 12 residues. CDR3 coding DNA: TGTGCCACCAGCAGCATTTCCTACGAGCAGTACTTC. Amino acid sequence: CATSSISYEQYF.

The chain employs TRBV9 and TRBJ2-7; weak D call: TRBD1 (5 bases). CDR1 is SGDLS, CDR2 YYNGEE, per germline. Between the trimmed V and J ends, which lost 6 bases and 0 bases, there was a span of 10 bases. This CDR3 comprises 13 residues. Here the CDR3 DNA reads TGTGCCAGCAACACAGGAGACTCCTACGAGCAGTACTTC. It codes for CASNTGDSYEQYF.

This clone was seen once. This rearrangement joins TRBV6-5 to TRBJ2-2; maybe TRBD1 (6 bases). Germline CDR1 reads MNHEY; CDR2 reads SVGAGI. CDR3 length: 14 residues. Trimming cost V 5 bases and J 2 bases, with 9 bases left between them. The CDR3 loop is CASSRDTNTGELFF. The CDR3 nucleotides read TGTGCCAGCAGTAGGGACACCAACACCGGGGAGCTGTTTTTT.

This rearrangement joins TRBV6-5 to TRBJ1-2; TRBD1 matches at 10 bases. Looked up from germline, CDR1 is MNHEY and CDR2 is SVGAGI. The CDR3 sequence is 15 residues long. After removal of 5 bases from V and 4 bases from J, the junction contained 7 bases not matched to a gene. The CDR3 nucleotides are TGTGCCAGCAGTCTTCCGGGACAGGGGAGCTATGGCTACACCTTC. Translating gives CASSLPGQGSYGYTF.

The chain has TRBV5-6 and TRBJ2-5; D call uncertain. Germline assignment: CDR1 SGHDT and CDR2 YYEEEE. The CDR3 contains 13 residues. Between the trimmed V and J ends, which lost 2 bases and 1 base, there was a span of 6 bases. The CDR3 spells CASSFQAQETQYF. In DNA form, the CDR3 reads TGTGCCAGCAGCTTCCAGGCCCAAGAGACCCAGTACTTC.

The CDR3 DNA is TGTGCCAGTAGTATAGAAGGTGGGACTTCAGCCTACGAGCAGTACTTC. Residues: CASSIEGGTSAYEQYF. The V gene is TRBV19, the J gene TRBJ2-7; D may be TRBD2 (6 bases). Per the germline V gene, CDR1 is LNHDA and CDR2 is SQIVND (reference sequence). The CDR3 has 16 amino acids. Trimming cost V 0 bases and J 2 bases, with 14 bases left between them.

The chain is built from TRBV28 and TRBJ1-1; a weak D match, TRBD1 (5 bases). V shed 1 base and J shed 6 bases, with 21 bases lying between them. The CDR3 has 17 amino acids. Germline CDR1 reads MDHEN; CDR2 reads SYDVKM. In nucleotides, the CDR3 is TGTGCCAGCAGTTTATTGCGGGGGAGTGGGGGAGGGCCTGAAGCTTTCTTT. Its protein is CASSLLRGSGGGPEAFF.

V and J are TRBV11-2 and TRBJ2-1, with TRBD2 identical over 11 bases. The CDR3 covers 14 residues. In germline, CDR1 is SGHAT, CDR2 FQNNGV. Trimming removed 11 bases from V and 7 bases from J; junction bases left unmatched: 10. The CDR3 protein is CAHIAGGPLNEQFF. CDR3 bases: TGTGCCCATATAGCGGGAGGGCCGTTAAATGAGCAGTTCTTC. Drawing the rest from reference TRBV11-2 and TRBJ2-1, the complete variable domain is EAGVAQSPRYKIIEKRQSVAFWCNPISGHATLYWYQQILGQGPKLLIQFQNNGVVDDSQLPKDRFSAERLKGVDSTLKIQPAKLEDSAVYLCAHIAGGPLNEQFFGPGTRLTVL.

A word on this clone: The junction differs from germline at one of its ends, possibly a read error. The rearrangement links TRBV10-3 to TRBJ1-6; D is perhaps TRBD1 (6 bases). From germline, CDR1 is ENHRY and CDR2 SYGVKD. This CDR3 contains 15 residues. As DNA, the CDR3 is TGTGCCATCAGTGGGACAGCCTCCCATAATTCACCCCTCCACTTT. Its translation is CAISGTASHNSPLHF.

V usage is TRBV9 and J usage is TRBJ1-2; D remains unclear. The CDR3 sequence is 13 residues long. CDR1 and CDR2 (germline): SGDLS, YYNGEE. V was shortened by 2 bases and J by 2 bases, with 7 bases between the two germline ends. The CDR3: CASSVPLNYGYTF. CDR3 in DNA: TGTGCCAGCAGCGTCCCCTTAAACTATGGCTACACCTTC. The full variable domain, its missing parts supplied by reference TRBV9 and TRBJ1-2, is DSGVTQTPKHLITATGQRVTLRCSPRSGDLSVYWYQQSLDQGLQFLIQYYNGEERAKGNILERFSAQQFPDLHSELNLSSLELGDSALYFCASSVPLNYGYTFGSGTRLTVV.

In this sample, this clone turned up once. The chain carries TRBV6-5 and TRBJ1-5; maybe TRBD1 (6 bases). The CDR3 runs to 13 residues. Trimming removed 5 bases from V and 4 bases from J, with 9 bases in between. Germline lookup yields CDR1 MNHEY and CDR2 SVGAGI. The CDR3 spells CASSTGWNQPQHF. CDR3 sequence (DNA): TGTGCCAGCAGTACAGGGTGGAATCAGCCCCAGCATTTT.

This chain connects TRBV15 to TRBJ2-3; tentatively, D is TRBD1 (8 bases). Looked up from germline, CDR1 is LNHNV and CDR2 is YYDKDF (reference sequence). The V gene lost 5 bases and the J gene lost 3 bases, with 15 bases spanning the gap. The CDR3 length is 15 residues. The CDR3 spells CATSSRGDRTDTQYF. The CDR3 DNA is TGTGCCACCAGCTCACGGGGGGACAGGACAGATACGCAGTATTTT.

V usage is TRBV27 and J usage is TRBJ2-7; TRBD2 matches at 16 bases. The CDR3 runs 14 residues. CDR1 is MNHEY, CDR2 SMNVEV, per germline (reference sequence). V shed 0 bases, J shed 12 bases, and the junction held 2 bases outside the gene matches. The CDR3 is CASSLSGLAGGWYF. Written as DNA, the CDR3 is TGTGCCAGCAGTTTATCGGGACTAGCGGGAGGGTGGTACTTC.